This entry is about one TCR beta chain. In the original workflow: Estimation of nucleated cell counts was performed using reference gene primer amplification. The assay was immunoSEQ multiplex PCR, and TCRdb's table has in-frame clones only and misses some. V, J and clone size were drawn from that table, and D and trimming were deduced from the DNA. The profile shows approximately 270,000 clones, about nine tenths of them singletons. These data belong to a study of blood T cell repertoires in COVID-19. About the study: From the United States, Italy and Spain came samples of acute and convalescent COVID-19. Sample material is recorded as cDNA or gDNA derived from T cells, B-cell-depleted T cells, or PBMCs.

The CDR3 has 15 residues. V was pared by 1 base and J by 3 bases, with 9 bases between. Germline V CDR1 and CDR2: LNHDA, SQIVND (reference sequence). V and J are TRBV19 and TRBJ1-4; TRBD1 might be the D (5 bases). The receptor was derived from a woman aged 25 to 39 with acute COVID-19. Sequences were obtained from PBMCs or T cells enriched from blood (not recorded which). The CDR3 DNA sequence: TGTGCCAGTAGTATAGGGGGCTTGTCTAATGAAAAACTGTTTTTT. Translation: CASSIGGLSNEKLFF.